One TCR beta chain is described in this entry. The antigen remains unidentified. This specimen comes from a study of T cell responses to AZD1222 COVID-19 vaccine. Whole-study context: Second-dose intervals of approximately 4 or approximately 12 weeks were pooled. Study-wide results and limits: Once two AZD1222 doses were given, Spike-specific TCR breadth and depth went up. There were repertoire samples only from the period after the peak T cell response. Across the whole spike, CD4 TCRs peaked at regions 160-218 and 743-854.

Data came from immunoSEQ multiplex PCR; TCRdb stores just in-frame clones and leaves some out. The sample has roughly 120,000 clones, 80% to 90% seen once. V lost 3 bases and J 7 bases, leaving 10 bases between the germline ends. The CDR3 totals 12 residues. The rearrangement joins TRBV12-3 or TRBV12-4 to TRBJ2-7, with D unresolved. Material: peripheral blood, obtained on day 0 of AZD1222 vaccination. This TCR derives from an adult in good health. The CDR3, as DNA: TGTGCCAGCAGTTTTTCTCGGGCTGAGCAGTACTTC. Translated: CASSFSRAEQYF.